This entry is about one T cell receptor (beta chain). TCRdb keeps only in-frame clones here, not all; method: immunoSEQ multiplex PCR. The sample lists approximately 700,000 clones, around 73% occurring once. The CDR3 is made up of 15 amino acids. Germline V gene lookup returns CDR1 MNHNS and CDR2 SASEGT. J gave up 6 bases and V 3 bases, and 5 bases lay outside the gene matches. The record originates from a study of shared clonotypes between healthy human individuals. Sequenced material: memory CD4+ T cells sorted from blood. The subset: CD45RA-negative fraction. The chain couples TRBV6-1 to TRBJ1-4; TRBD1 matches 9 bases. The TCR sequence derives from a woman aged 25 to 39 in good health. The CDR3 is CASSDGQGSYEKLFF. The CDR3 DNA sequence: TGTGCCAGCAGTGATGGACAGGGGTCTTATGAAAAACTGTTTTTT.